This entry features one TCR beta chain sequence. The target antigen is unknown. V lost 4 bases to trimming and J lost 8 bases; unmatched junction nucleotides: 17. Germline V gives CDR1 SGDLS, CDR2 YYNGEE. The CDR3 is 18 residues long. TCRdb processed the 5' RACE reads anew with MiXCR; each CDR3 protein has one entry. The sample includes 400,000 or so distinct CDR3 sequences, around a fifth seen only once; the top ten take around 12%. The sample belongs to a study of T-cell memory formation after mild COVID-19. Study observations and caveats: The SARS-CoV-2 specificity of second-wave clones reaching peak at day 37 remained unverified.

The receptor comes from an adult woman who had mild COVID-19 (a few samples of this study predate the infection). Cell type and time point are not known. The sequenced sample consisted of PBMCs or a T cell subset sorted from them (not recorded which). This sequence joins TRBV9 and TRBJ2-1; 11 nucleotides line up with TRBD2. CDR3 protein: CASSYLPVAGGPRDEQFF. The CDR3 DNA is TGTGCCAGCAGCTATCTACCCGTAGCGGGGGGGCCGAGGGATGAGCAGTTCTTC.